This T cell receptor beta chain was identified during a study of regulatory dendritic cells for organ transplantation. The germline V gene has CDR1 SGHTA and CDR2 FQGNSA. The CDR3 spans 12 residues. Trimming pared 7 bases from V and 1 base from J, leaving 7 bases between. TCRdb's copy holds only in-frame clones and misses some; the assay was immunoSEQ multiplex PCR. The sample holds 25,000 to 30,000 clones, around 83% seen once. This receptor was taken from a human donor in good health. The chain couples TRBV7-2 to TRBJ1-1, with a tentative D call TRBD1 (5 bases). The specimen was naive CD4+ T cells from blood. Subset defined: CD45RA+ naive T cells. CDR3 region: CTSTRENTEAFF. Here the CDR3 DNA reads TGTACCAGCACCAGGGAGAACACTGAAGCTTTCTTT.